These T cell receptor beta chains were read from a single sample in a study of CD4+ T cells in melanoma. TCRdb keeps only in-frame clones here, not all; method: immunoSEQ multiplex PCR. Altogether 20,000 or so clones are present, 81% being singletons, with the ten largest covering under 7%. Sequences were obtained from cells from a culture (not recorded whether cultured in vitro). The receptors originated from a human donor with melanoma. CDR3s include the opening cysteine and the closing phenylalanine or tryptophan. The order of the fields is J gene, V gene, CDR3 protein.

j_call: TRBJ1-5; v_call: TRBV5-1; cdr3_aa: CASSLTAGGNQPQHF
j_call: TRBJ1-2; v_call: TRBV5-4; cdr3_aa: CASSFDRGQDGYTF
j_call: TRBJ2-2; v_call: TRBV18; cdr3_aa: CASSPDGNTGELFF
j_call: TRBJ2-5; v_call: TRBV27; cdr3_aa: CASSPRTRSETQYF
j_call: TRBJ1-6; v_call: TRBV30; cdr3_aa: CAWRAFGENSPLHF
j_call: TRBJ1-2; v_call: TRBV27; cdr3_aa: CASSSSGTGSGYTF
j_call: TRBJ1-1; v_call: TRBV6-1; cdr3_aa: CASRRQGYTEAFF
j_call: TRBJ1-2; v_call: TRBV29-1; cdr3_aa: CSVQKLTGYTF
j_call: TRBJ1-4; v_call: TRBV11-2; cdr3_aa: CASNSRGSATNEKLFF
j_call: TRBJ2-2; v_call: TRBV5-1; cdr3_aa: CASSWGLAGAGELFF
j_call: TRBJ1-2; v_call: TRBV7-9; cdr3_aa: CASSLGGGQSNYGYTF
j_call: TRBJ2-7; v_call: TRBV30; cdr3_aa: CAWEGKLGQQPYEQYF
j_call: TRBJ2-5; v_call: TRBV10-2; cdr3_aa: CASSGRLAGGWYQETQYF
j_call: TRBJ1-1; v_call: TRBV20-1; cdr3_aa: CSAPDNTEAFF